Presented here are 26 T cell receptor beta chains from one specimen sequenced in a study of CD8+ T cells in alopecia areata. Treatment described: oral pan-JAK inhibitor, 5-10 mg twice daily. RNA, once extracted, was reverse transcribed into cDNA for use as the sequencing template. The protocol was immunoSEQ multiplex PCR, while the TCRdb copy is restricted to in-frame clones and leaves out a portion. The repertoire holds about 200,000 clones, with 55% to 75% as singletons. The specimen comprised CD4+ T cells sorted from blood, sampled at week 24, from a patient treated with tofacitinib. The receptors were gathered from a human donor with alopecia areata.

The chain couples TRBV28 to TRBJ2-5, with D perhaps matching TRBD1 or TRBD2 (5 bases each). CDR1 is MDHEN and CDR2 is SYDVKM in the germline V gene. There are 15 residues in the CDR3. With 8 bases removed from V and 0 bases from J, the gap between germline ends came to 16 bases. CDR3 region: CASSPGRSYQETQYF. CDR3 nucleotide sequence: TGTGCCAGCTCACCGGGGCGGTCGTACCAAGAGACCCAGTACTTC.

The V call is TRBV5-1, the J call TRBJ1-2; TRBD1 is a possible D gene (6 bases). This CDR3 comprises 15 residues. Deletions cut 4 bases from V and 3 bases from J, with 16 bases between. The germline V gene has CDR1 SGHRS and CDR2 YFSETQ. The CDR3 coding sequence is TGCGCCAGCAGCCAGACAGGAGGTCAGCACTATGGCTACACCTTC. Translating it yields CASSQTGGQHYGYTF.

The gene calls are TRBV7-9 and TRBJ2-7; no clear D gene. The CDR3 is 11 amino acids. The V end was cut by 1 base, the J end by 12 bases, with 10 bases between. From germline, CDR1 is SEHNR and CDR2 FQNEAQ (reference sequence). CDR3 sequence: CASSLGTDRYF. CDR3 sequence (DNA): TGTGCCAGCAGCTTAGGGACGGATCGGTACTTC. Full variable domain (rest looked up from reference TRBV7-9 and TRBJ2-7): DTGVSQNPRHKITKRGQNVTFRCDPISEHNRLYWYRQTLGQGPEFLTYFQNEAQLEKSRLLSDRFSAERPKGSFSTLEIQRTEQGDSAMYLCASSLGTDRYFGPGTRLTVT.

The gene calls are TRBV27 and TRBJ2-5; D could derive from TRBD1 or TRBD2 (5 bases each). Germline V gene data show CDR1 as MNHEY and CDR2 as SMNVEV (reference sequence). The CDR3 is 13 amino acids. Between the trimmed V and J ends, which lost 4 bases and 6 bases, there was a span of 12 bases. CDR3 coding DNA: TGTGCCAGCAGTTCACCAGGGAGACAGACCCAGTACTTC. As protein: CASSSPGRQTQYF.

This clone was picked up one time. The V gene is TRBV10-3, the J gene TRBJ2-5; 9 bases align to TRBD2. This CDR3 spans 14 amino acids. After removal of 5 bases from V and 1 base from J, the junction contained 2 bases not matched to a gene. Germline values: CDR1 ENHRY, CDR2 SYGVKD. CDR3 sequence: CAISTTSGQETQYF. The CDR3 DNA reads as TGTGCCATCAGTACGACTAGCGGCCAAGAGACCCAGTACTTC.

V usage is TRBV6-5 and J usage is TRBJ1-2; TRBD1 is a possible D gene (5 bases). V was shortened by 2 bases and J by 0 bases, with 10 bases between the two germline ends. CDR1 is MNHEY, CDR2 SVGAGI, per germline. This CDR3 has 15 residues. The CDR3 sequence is CASSYGGDTNYGYTF. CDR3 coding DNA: TGTGCCAGCAGTTACGGGGGGGATACTAACTATGGCTACACCTTC.

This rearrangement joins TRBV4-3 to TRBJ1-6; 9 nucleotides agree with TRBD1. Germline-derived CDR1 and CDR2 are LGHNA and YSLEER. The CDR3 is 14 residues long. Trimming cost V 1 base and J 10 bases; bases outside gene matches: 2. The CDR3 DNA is TGCGCCAGCAGCCAAGGGGACAGGGAGTCACCCCTCCACTTT. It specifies CASSQGDRESPLHF.

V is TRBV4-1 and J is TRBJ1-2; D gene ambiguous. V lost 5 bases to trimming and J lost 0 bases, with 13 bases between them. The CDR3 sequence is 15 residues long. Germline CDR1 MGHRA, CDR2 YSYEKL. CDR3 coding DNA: TGCGCCAGCAGCGCGGGAGTTACCCCTAACTATGGCTACACCTTC. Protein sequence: CASSAGVTPNYGYTF.

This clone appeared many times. In nucleotides, the CDR3 is TGTGCCTGGACGACAGGGTCTGGAAACACCATATATTTT. Protein product: CAWTTGSGNTIYF. The V and J genes are TRBV30 and TRBJ1-3, with TRBD1 matching 7 bases. CDR1 GTSNPN and CDR2 SVGIG come from the germline V gene (reference sequence). The CDR3 is made up of 13 amino acids. The V gene end was trimmed by 4 bases and the J gene end by 1 base; junction bases not matched to a gene: 1. Full variable domain (rest looked up from reference TRBV30 and TRBJ1-3): SQTIHQWPATLVQPVGSPLSLECTVEGTSNPNLYWYRQAAGRGLQLLFYSVGIGQISSEVPQNLSASRPQDRQFILSSKKLLLSDSGFYLCAWTTGSGNTIYFGEGSWLTVV.

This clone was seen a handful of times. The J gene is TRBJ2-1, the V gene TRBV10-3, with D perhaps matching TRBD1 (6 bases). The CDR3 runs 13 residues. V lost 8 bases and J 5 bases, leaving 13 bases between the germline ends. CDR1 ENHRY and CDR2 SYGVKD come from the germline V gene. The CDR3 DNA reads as TGTGCCATCGGGGGCCAAGATAACAATGAGCAGTTCTTC. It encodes CAIGGQDNNEQFF.

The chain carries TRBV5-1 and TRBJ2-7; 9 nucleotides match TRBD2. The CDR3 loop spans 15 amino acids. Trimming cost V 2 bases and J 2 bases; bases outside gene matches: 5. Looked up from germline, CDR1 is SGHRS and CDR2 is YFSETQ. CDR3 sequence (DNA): TGCGCCAGCAGCTTTACTAGCGGGTCGCCCTACGAGCAGTACTTC. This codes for CASSFTSGSPYEQYF.

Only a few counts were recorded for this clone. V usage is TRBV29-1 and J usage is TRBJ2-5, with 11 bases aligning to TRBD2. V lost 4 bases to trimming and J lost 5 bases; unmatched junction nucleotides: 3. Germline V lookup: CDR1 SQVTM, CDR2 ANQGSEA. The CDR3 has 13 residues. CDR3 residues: CSVASGGRETQYF. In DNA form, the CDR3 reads TGCAGCGTTGCTAGCGGGGGGAGGGAGACCCAGTACTTC.

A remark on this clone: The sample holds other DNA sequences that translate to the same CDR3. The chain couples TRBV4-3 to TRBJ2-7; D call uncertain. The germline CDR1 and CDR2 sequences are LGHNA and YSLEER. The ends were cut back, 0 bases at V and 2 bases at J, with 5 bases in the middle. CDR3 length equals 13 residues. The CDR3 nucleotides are TGCGCCAGCAGCCAAGATCTGGCCTACGAGCAGTACTTC. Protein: CASSQDLAYEQYF.

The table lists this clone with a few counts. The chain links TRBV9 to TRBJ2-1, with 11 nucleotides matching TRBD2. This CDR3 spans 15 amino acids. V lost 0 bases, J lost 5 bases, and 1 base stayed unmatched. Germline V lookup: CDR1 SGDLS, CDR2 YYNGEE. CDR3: CASSVASGGNNEQFF. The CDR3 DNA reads TGTGCCAGCAGCGTAGCTAGCGGGGGGAACAATGAGCAGTTCTTC.

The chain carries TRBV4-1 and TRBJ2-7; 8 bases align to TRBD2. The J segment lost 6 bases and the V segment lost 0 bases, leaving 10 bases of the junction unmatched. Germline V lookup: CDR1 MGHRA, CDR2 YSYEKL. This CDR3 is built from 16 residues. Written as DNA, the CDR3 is TGCGCCAGCAGCCAAGATATGAGCGGGAGATTTAGCGAGCAGTACTTC. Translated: CASSQDMSGRFSEQYF.

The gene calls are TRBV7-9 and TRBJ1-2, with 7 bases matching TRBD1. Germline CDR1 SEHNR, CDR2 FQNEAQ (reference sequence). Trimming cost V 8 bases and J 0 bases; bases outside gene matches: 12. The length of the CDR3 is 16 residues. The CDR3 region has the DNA TGTGCCAGCCTACTCCCCGGGACAGAAGCTAACTATGGCTACACCTTC. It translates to CASLLPGTEANYGYTF.

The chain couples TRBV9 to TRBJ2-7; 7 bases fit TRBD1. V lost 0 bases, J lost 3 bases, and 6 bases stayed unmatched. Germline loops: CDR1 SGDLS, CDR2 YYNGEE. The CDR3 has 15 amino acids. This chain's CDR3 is CASSVADGTDYEQYF. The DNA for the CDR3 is TGTGCCAGCAGCGTAGCTGACGGGACAGACTACGAGCAGTACTTC.

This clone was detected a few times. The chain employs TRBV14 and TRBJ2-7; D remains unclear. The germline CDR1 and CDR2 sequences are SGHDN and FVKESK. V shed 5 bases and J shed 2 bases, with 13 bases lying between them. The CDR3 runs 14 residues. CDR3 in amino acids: CASSSLGSAYEQYF. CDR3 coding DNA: TGTGCCAGCAGCTCCCTCGGCAGTGCCTACGAGCAGTACTTC. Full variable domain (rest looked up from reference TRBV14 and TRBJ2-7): EAGVTQFPSHSVIEKGQTVTLRCDPISGHDNLYWYRRVMGKEIKFLLHFVKESKQDESGMPNNRFLAERTGGTYSTLKVQPAELEDSGVYFCASSSLGSAYEQYFGPGTRLTVT.

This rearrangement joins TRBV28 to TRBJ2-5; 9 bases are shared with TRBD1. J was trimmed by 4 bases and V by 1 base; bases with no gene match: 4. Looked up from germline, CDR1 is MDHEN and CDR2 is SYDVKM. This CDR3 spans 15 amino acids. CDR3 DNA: TGTGCCAGCAGTTTATTGGGACAGGGTGGAGAGACCCAGTACTTC. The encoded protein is CASSLLGQGGETQYF.

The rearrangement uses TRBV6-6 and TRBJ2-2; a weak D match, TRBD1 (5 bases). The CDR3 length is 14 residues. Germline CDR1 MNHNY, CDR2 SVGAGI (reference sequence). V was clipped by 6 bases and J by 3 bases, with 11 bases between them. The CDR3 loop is CASRSPTDTGELFF. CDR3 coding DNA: TGTGCCAGCAGGTCACCGACAGACACCGGGGAGCTGTTTTTT.

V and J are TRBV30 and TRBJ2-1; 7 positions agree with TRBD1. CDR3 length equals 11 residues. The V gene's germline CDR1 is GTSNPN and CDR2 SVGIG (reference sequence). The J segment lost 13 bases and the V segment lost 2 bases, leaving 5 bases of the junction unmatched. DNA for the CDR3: TGTGCCTGGAGTACCGGGACAGAACAGTTCTTC. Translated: CAWSTGTEQFF. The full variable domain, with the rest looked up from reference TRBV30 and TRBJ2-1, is SQTIHQWPATLVQPVGSPLSLECTVEGTSNPNLYWYRQAAGRGLQLLFYSVGIGQISSEVPQNLSASRPQDRQFILSSKKLLLSDSGFYLCAWSTGTEQFFGPGTRLTVL.

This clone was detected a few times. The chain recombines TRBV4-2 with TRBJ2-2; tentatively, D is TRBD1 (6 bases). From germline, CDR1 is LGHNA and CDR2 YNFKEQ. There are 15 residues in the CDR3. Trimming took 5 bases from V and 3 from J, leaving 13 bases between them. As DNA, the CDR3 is TGTGCCAGCAGCACCTCGGACAGAGACACCGGGGAGCTGTTTTTT. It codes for CASSTSDRDTGELFF.

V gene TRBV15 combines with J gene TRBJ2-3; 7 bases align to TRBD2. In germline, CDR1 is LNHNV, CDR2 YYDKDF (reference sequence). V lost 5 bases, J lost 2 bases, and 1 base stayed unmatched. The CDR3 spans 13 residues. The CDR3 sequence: CATSAGVTDTQYF. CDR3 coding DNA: TGTGCCACCAGCGCGGGGGTCACAGATACGCAGTATTTT.

The CDR3 spells CASSFKVGQGIIETQYF. CDR3 in DNA: TGTGCCAGCAGCTTCAAAGTCGGACAGGGGATAATAGAGACCCAGTACTTC. The chain links TRBV7-2 to TRBJ2-5; 9 bases line up with TRBD1. Germline V gene lookup returns CDR1 SGHTA and CDR2 FQGNSA. This CDR3 has 17 residues. V lost 3 bases and J lost 4; bases outside the gene matches: 12. The full variable domain, completed using reference TRBV7-2 and TRBJ2-5, is GAGVSQSPSNKVTEKGKDVELRCDPISGHTALYWYRQSLGQGLEFLIYFQGNSAPDKSGLPSDRFSAERTGGSVSTLTIQRTQQEDSAVYLCASSFKVGQGIIETQYFGPGTRLLVL.

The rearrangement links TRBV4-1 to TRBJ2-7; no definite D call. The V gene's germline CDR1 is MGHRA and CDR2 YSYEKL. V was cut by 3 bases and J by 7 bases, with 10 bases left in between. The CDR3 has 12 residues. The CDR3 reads CASSHRSEEQYF. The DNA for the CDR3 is TGCGCCAGCAGCCATAGGAGTGAAGAGCAGTACTTC.

DNA of the CDR3: TGCGCCAGCAGCTCCGACTATACGAACACCGGGGAGCTGTTTTTT. Its protein is CASSSDYTNTGELFF. This chain connects TRBV5-1 to TRBJ2-2; D is perhaps TRBD2 (5 bases). V lost 3 bases and J lost 0, with 9 bases in between. CDR1 and CDR2 from the germline V gene are SGHRS and YFSETQ. The CDR3 runs 15 residues.